A single sample is the source of the 29 T cell receptor beta chains below, sequenced in a study of a mutant IDH1 vaccine in newly diagnosed glioma. Their cognate antigens are unknown. Assay: immunoSEQ multiplex PCR; the TCRdb copy retains only in-frame clones and omits some. The sample gives 31,000 or so clones, 75% to 85% of which show up once; around 26% is in the top ten. Time point noted: week 11, during vaccination. Alongside topical imiquimod, each dose of vaccine comprised 300 ug of mutant IDH1 20-mer peptide. The input for sequencing was PBMCs, taken from a glioma patient whose treatment included an IDH1 peptide vaccine. The receptors were sampled from a man aged 25 to 45 with glioma.

The chain carries TRBV5-1 and TRBJ1-2, with a possible D match to TRBD1 (5 bases). Looked up from germline, CDR1 is SGHRS and CDR2 is YFSETQ. V dropped 4 bases and J dropped 0 bases, with 22 bases sitting between them. The CDR3 length is 18 residues. Written as DNA, the CDR3 is TGCGCCAGCAGCAGAAAAGGAACTCAGGACACAGCTAACTATGGCTACACCTTC. It translates to CASSRKGTQDTANYGYTF.

Comments on this clone: The sample carries other DNA sequences with the same CDR3. The CDR3 nucleotides read TGTGCCAGCAGTACCAGGGGTAGGACAGATACGCAGTATTTT. Amino acids: CASSTRGRTDTQYF. The chain is built from TRBV27 and TRBJ2-3; D possibly corresponds to TRBD1 (6 bases). Per germline, CDR1 MNHEY and CDR2 SMNVEV (reference sequence). V gave up 5 bases and J gave up 3 bases, with 12 bases separating them. The CDR3 is 14 amino acids.

The sample holds a few counts of this clone. V is TRBV15 and J is TRBJ2-1; D might be TRBD1 or TRBD2, each matching 5 bases. V lost 5 bases, J lost 6 bases, and 11 bases lay in between. Germline CDR1 reads LNHNV; CDR2 reads YYDKDF (reference sequence). The CDR3 runs to 13 residues. The CDR3 loop is CATSSGRSNEQFF. CDR3 DNA: TGTGCCACCAGCTCGGGGCGATCCAATGAGCAGTTCTTC.

The CDR3 sequence: CASSISSRGNEQFF. CDR3 DNA sequence: TGTGCCAGTAGTATCTCGAGCAGGGGGAATGAGCAGTTCTTC. This sequence joins TRBV19 and TRBJ2-1, with 7 bases fitting TRBD1. CDR1 and CDR2 from the germline V gene are LNHDA and SQIVND (reference sequence). After removal of 3 bases from V and 7 bases from J, the junction contained 6 bases not matched to a gene. The CDR3 consists of 14 residues.

V is TRBV5-5 and J is TRBJ2-7; D perhaps matches TRBD1 (6 bases). V dropped 5 bases and J dropped 3 bases, with 18 bases sitting between them. CDR3 length: 15 residues. Germline V lookup: CDR1 SGHKS, CDR2 YYEKEE (reference sequence). CDR3 loop: CASRLGPDRFYEQYF. The CDR3 DNA is TGTGCCAGCAGACTGGGACCGGACAGATTCTACGAGCAGTACTTC.

The J gene is TRBJ1-1, the V gene TRBV6-1; tentative D call: TRBD1 (6 bases). Between the trimmed V and J ends, which lost 5 bases and 11 bases, there was a span of 18 bases. Germline V gene data show CDR1 as MNHNS and CDR2 as SASEGT. The CDR3 loop spans 13 amino acids. The chain's CDR3 is CASSQRGELRAFF. The CDR3 region has the DNA TGTGCCAGCAGTCAAAGGGGGGAACTGAGGGCTTTCTTT.

This clone is a singleton in its sample. DNA of the CDR3: TGTGCCAGCAGCTTAATCGATCGCTCCGGGGAGCTGTTTTTT. It encodes CASSLIDRSGELFF. The rearrangement uses TRBV7-9 and TRBJ2-2, with unresolved D. V shed 2 bases and J shed 6 bases, with 10 bases lying between them. The CDR3 spans 14 residues. CDR1 and CDR2 (germline): SEHNR, FQNEAQ (reference sequence).

V usage is TRBV19 and J usage is TRBJ2-3; 9 bases are shared with TRBD2. The CDR3 runs to 16 residues. Trimming at V came to 8 bases and at J to 4 bases, leaving 13 bases not matched to a gene. CDR1 is LNHDA and CDR2 is SQIVND in the germline V gene (reference sequence). The CDR3 is CASSGASGNPSDTQYF. The DNA of the CDR3 is TGTGCCAGTTCAGGGGCTAGCGGGAATCCGTCAGATACGCAGTATTTT.

The V gene is TRBV28, the J gene TRBJ2-2; TRBD1 is a possible D gene (5 bases). Germline CDR1 reads MDHEN; CDR2 reads SYDVKM. CDR3 length equals 16 residues. V was trimmed by 5 bases and J by 5 bases, leaving 18 bases between them. Here the CDR3 DNA reads TGTGCCAGCAGTCAACGGATTGGGGCGTTGACCGGGGAGCTGTTTTTT. Encoded protein: CASSQRIGALTGELFF.

The chain couples TRBV15 to TRBJ2-7; D gene unclear. Trimming stripped 1 base from V and 6 bases from J, with 10 bases between. The CDR3 is 13 residues long. Germline CDR1 reads LNHNV; CDR2 reads YYDKDF (reference sequence). The CDR3 here is CATSRVDGREQYF. The CDR3 DNA is TGTGCCACCAGCAGAGTTGACGGGCGCGAGCAGTACTTC. Full variable domain (rest looked up from reference TRBV15 and TRBJ2-7): DAMVIQNPRYQVTQFGKPVTLSCSQTLNHNVMYWYQQKSSQAPKLLFHYYDKDFNNEADTPDNFQSRRPNTSFCFLDIRSPGLGDTAMYLCATSRVDGREQYFGPGTRLTVT.

The J gene is TRBJ1-2, the V gene TRBV12-5, with D hard to call. This CDR3 has 17 amino acids. Trimming stripped 1 base from V and 8 bases from J, with 23 bases between. Germline lookup yields CDR1 LGHNT and CDR2 FRNRAP. The CDR3 loop reads CASGLGLKPGSLGGYTF. As DNA, the CDR3 is TGTGCTAGTGGTTTGGGCCTTAAGCCAGGCTCTCTGGGAGGCTACACCTTC.

The chain recombines TRBV30 with TRBJ1-5; TRBD1 matches at 10 bases. The CDR3 runs 17 residues. Germline V CDR1 and CDR2: GTSNPN, SVGIG (reference sequence). V was clipped by 0 bases and J by 4 bases; unmatched bases: 9. CDR3 amino acids: CAWSVPLGQGRNQPQHF. The CDR3 DNA follows: TGTGCCTGGAGTGTACCCCTGGGACAGGGGAGAAATCAGCCCCAGCATTTT. Full variable domain (outside the CDR3, taken from reference TRBV30 and TRBJ1-5): SQTIHQWPATLVQPVGSPLSLECTVEGTSNPNLYWYRQAAGRGLQLLFYSVGIGQISSEVPQNLSASRPQDRQFILSSKKLLLSDSGFYLCAWSVPLGQGRNQPQHFGDGTRLSIL.

J is TRBJ1-2 and V is TRBV5-6, with D possibly TRBD1 on 6 matching bases. The CDR3 is 13 residues long. Germline V gene data show CDR1 as SGHDT and CDR2 as YYEEEE. V was shortened by 6 bases and J by 8 bases, with 17 bases between the two germline ends. Here the CDR3 reads CASTMISQGGYTF. The CDR3 DNA reads as TGTGCCAGCACCATGATTTCACAGGGCGGCTACACCTTC.

The chain combines TRBV4-1 with TRBJ1-5; D unclear. Trimming shortened V by 0 bases and J by 1 base, and 10 bases separated the two germline ends. Germline V gene sequence: CDR1 MGHRA, CDR2 YSYEKL. This CDR3 is 16 amino acids long. CDR3 amino acids: CASSQESGGSNQPQHF. Written as DNA, the CDR3 is TGCGCCAGCAGCCAAGAGTCGGGAGGAAGCAATCAGCCCCAGCATTTT.

The rearrangement joins TRBV30 to TRBJ1-3, with D maybe TRBD1 (5 bases). CDR1 and CDR2 (germline): GTSNPN, SVGIG (reference sequence). The CDR3 runs 13 residues. CDR3 DNA: TGTGGGGGCGGGAGGGGCAAGGGGAACACCATATATTTT. Translating it yields CGGGRGKGNTIYF.

V usage is TRBV30 and J usage is TRBJ2-7; no definite D call. V was clipped by 1 base and J by 2 bases, with 6 bases between them. The CDR3 length is 12 residues. CDR1 GTSNPN and CDR2 SVGIG come from the germline V gene (reference sequence). As DNA, the CDR3 is TGTGCCTGGAGTGATAAGACCTACGAGCAGTACTTC. Translating it yields CAWSDKTYEQYF.

The rearrangement links TRBV29-1 to TRBJ1-4; D possibly corresponds to TRBD1 (5 bases). V was clipped by 6 bases and J by 4 bases, with 15 bases between them. From germline, CDR1 is SQVTM and CDR2 ANQGSEA. CDR3 length equals 14 residues. This chain's CDR3 is CSVTIGAHNEKLFF. As DNA, the CDR3 is TGCAGCGTCACAATCGGGGCACATAATGAAAAACTGTTTTTT.

The chain employs TRBV14 and TRBJ1-5; D ambiguous. The CDR3 is 13 amino acids. The germline CDR1 and CDR2 sequences are SGHDN and FVKESK. The V and J ends lost 0 bases and 13 bases respectively, with 13 bases between them. CDR3 residues: CASSQDLKSTQHF. As DNA, the CDR3 is TGTGCCAGCAGCCAAGATCTGAAGAGTACTCAGCATTTT.

The chain links TRBV4-1 to TRBJ1-3, with D perhaps TRBD1 (5 bases). Germline V gene lookup returns CDR1 MGHRA and CDR2 YSYEKL. The CDR3 loop spans 17 amino acids. Trimming pared 1 base from V and 0 bases from J, leaving 13 bases between. The CDR3 here is CASSQGLVGLSGNTIYF. The CDR3 DNA reads TGCGCCAGCAGCCAAGGGTTAGTGGGACTCTCTGGAAACACCATATATTTT.

This clone turned up a few times. The V and J genes are TRBV29-1 and TRBJ2-1, with TRBD2 matching 14 bases. The CDR3 has 17 residues. With 3 bases clipped from V and 5 bases from J, the junction kept 9 bases outside the gene matches. Germline loops: CDR1 SQVTM, CDR2 ANQGSEA. CDR3 nucleotides: TGCAGCGTTGACAGACTAGCGGGAGGGCCGAGGAACAATGAGCAGTTCTTC. This codes for CSVDRLAGGPRNNEQFF.

This clone was observed a few times. V usage is TRBV15 and J usage is TRBJ2-7, with 10 bases that match TRBD1. CDR1 is LNHNV, CDR2 YYDKDF, per germline (reference sequence). The CDR3 contains 13 residues. V was pared by 6 bases and J by 5 bases, with 4 bases of the junction left unmatched. The CDR3 DNA reads TGTGCCACCAGTGACAGGGGGCGCGACGAGCAGTACTTC. As protein: CATSDRGRDEQYF.

The chain uses TRBV4-1 and TRBJ2-2; D not certain. This CDR3 region has 16 residues. Germline V gives CDR1 MGHRA, CDR2 YSYEKL. V was trimmed by 4 bases and J by 2 bases, leaving 14 bases between them. Here the CDR3 reads CASSPGGVRNTGELFF. The DNA of the CDR3 is TGCGCCAGCAGCCCCGGTGGAGTAAGAAACACCGGGGAGCTGTTTTTT.

The chain joins TRBV2 to TRBJ2-7, with 9 bases that match TRBD2. CDR1 is SNHLY, CDR2 FYNNEI, per germline. The CDR3 is made up of 14 amino acids. The V segment lost 6 bases and the J segment 1 base; nucleotides outside the gene matches: 4. The CDR3 reads CASRETSGSYEQYF. The CDR3 DNA reads as TGTGCCAGCAGGGAGACTAGCGGTTCCTACGAGCAGTACTTC.

The sample holds a few counts of this clone. The V gene is TRBV19, the J gene TRBJ1-1, with a possible D match to TRBD1 (5 bases). The V end lost 5 bases, the J end lost 3 bases, and 16 bases lay between the germline ends. This CDR3 comprises 15 residues. From germline, CDR1 is LNHDA and CDR2 SQIVND (reference sequence). CDR3 DNA sequence: TGTGCCAGTAGTCCCGGGGCGGGGATCGACACTGAAGCTTTCTTT. It codes for CASSPGAGIDTEAFF.

CDR3 coding DNA: TGTGCCACCCGAGCAGGGGCCAATGAGCAGTTCTTC. It codes for CATRAGANEQFF. The chain joins TRBV2 to TRBJ2-1; D perhaps matches TRBD1 (6 bases). V was cut by 10 bases and J by 6 bases, with 13 bases left in between. There are 12 residues in the CDR3. The germline V gene encodes CDR1 SNHLY and CDR2 FYNNEI.

CDR3 loop: CAWSQLAGAYQETQYF. For the CDR3, the DNA is TGTGCCTGGAGTCAACTAGCGGGGGCGTACCAAGAGACCCAGTACTTC. V usage is TRBV30 and J usage is TRBJ2-5; the match to TRBD2 covers 11 bases. The length of the CDR3 is 16 residues. The germline CDR1 and CDR2 sequences are GTSNPN and SVGIG (reference sequence). Trimming at V came to 2 bases and at J to 0 bases, leaving 5 bases not matched to a gene.

V and J are TRBV5-1 and TRBJ2-5; 7 nucleotides align to TRBD2. The germline gives CDR1 SGHRS, CDR2 YFSETQ. The V segment lost 2 bases and the J segment 5 bases; nucleotides outside the gene matches: 3. The CDR3 is 13 amino acids. The chain's CDR3 is CASSFGGEETQYF. The CDR3 DNA is TGCGCCAGCAGCTTTGGGGGGGAGGAGACCCAGTACTTC.

This rearrangement joins TRBV30 to TRBJ2-7; a possible D gene is TRBD1 (5 bases). Germline assignment: CDR1 GTSNPN and CDR2 SVGIG (reference sequence). Trimming cost V 4 bases and J 1 base, with 14 bases left between them. This CDR3 contains 14 residues. CDR3 region: CAWNLDITSYEQYF. The DNA for the CDR3 is TGTGCCTGGAACCTGGACATTACGTCCTACGAGCAGTACTTC.

The CDR3 reads CASSPGTSASYEQYF. The CDR3 DNA reads as TGTGCCAGCTCGCCCGGGACTAGCGCCTCCTACGAGCAGTACTTC. The chain links TRBV18 to TRBJ2-7; 10 bases match TRBD2. After removal of 6 bases from V and 0 bases from J, the junction contained 5 bases not matched to a gene. The CDR3 is 15 residues long. Germline V CDR1 and CDR2: KGHSH, LQKENI.